This T cell receptor (beta chain) was captured by sequencing in a study of patients and donors after allogeneic stem cell transplantation. TCRdb ran MiXCR on the RT-PCR reads and lists one entry per CDR3 protein. The repertoire holds roughly 940,000 distinct CDR3 sequences, approximately 19% seen once, with 5% to 6.5% in the top ten. Deletions cut 3 bases from V and 2 bases from J, with 7 bases between. The CDR3 is 13 amino acids. The V gene's germline CDR1 is LGHDT and CDR2 YNNKEL (reference sequence). The receptor's source is a human donor who was either an allogeneic HSCT recipient or a stem cell or donor lymphocyte infusion donor (not recorded which). It is not recorded whose cells these are; they may come from a transplant donor. J is TRBJ1-1 and V is TRBV3-1, with D maybe TRBD1 (5 bases). The sequenced material came from blood, either unsorted or a sorted T cell fraction (not recorded which). The DNA of the CDR3 is TGTGCCAGCAGCCATCGGACAAACACTGAAGCTTTCTTT. The encoded protein is CASSHRTNTEAFF.